The clone carrying this T cell receptor (beta chain) occurred a few times. This CDR3 has 11 amino acids. Between the trimmed V and J ends, which lost 4 bases and 4 bases, there was a span of 5 bases. Germline V gene data show CDR1 as SEHNR and CDR2 as FQNEAQ (reference sequence). Measured with immunoSEQ multiplex PCR; TCRdb has only the in-frame clones, and not every one. The table lists about 32,000 clones, about 85% of them singletons. This specimen belongs to a study of PD-1 and CTLA-4 blockade in melanoma. J is TRBJ2-7 and V is TRBV7-9; D remains ambiguous. The TCR originated in a human donor with melanoma. Sequenced here: CD8+ T cells from peripheral blood, sampled from a patient given anti-PD-1 treatment. This CDR3 is CASSSRYEQYF. The CDR3 bases are TGTGCCAGCAGCTCTCGGTACGAGCAGTACTTC.